This TCR beta chain was captured in a study of blood T cell repertoires in COVID-19. Across the study: From T cells, B-cell-depleted T cells, or PBMCs came the material, which was cDNA or gDNA.

Germline V CDR1 and CDR2: MNHNY, SVGAGI (reference sequence). The CDR3 sequence is 15 residues long. The V gene end was trimmed by 2 bases and the J gene end by 6 bases; junction bases not matched to a gene: 4. In the authors' workflow: Amplification from reference gene primers served as the basis for estimated nucleated cell counts. TCRdb's copy holds only in-frame clones and misses some; the assay was immunoSEQ multiplex PCR. V and J calls and clone size follow that table, whereas D and trimming were derived from the DNA. The sample lists some 46,000 clones, over 65% occurring once. Sequenced input: peripheral blood. The rearrangement joins TRBV6-6 to TRBJ2-1, with 10 bases matching TRBD2. The sequence derives from a man at least 80 years old with acute or convalescent COVID-19. CDR3 DNA sequence: TGTGCCAGCAGTTACGGACTAGCGGCGCGCAATGAGCAGTTCTTC. Translated: CASSYGLAARNEQFF.